These T cell receptor beta chains were read from a single sample in a study of persistence of HIV-infected CD4 T cells. Clones were read by immunoSEQ multiplex PCR, and TCRdb kept only the in-frame ones, dropping some. Of thousands of clones in the sample, less than 75% were seen once. Their antigen targets remain unknown. Material: CD4+ T cells sorted from PBMCs after approximately 18-hour stimulation, obtained from a patient who received antiretroviral therapy. Receptor source: an adult man with HIV who was CMV-seropositive. Each CDR3 is given with its conserved first and last residue. The order of the fields is D gene, J gene, clone size, CDR3 length, V gene, CDR3 protein, CDR3 DNA. The D gene is left open where the match is weak. The size entry is marked missing in some rows and otherwise reads once, few, many or a size class.

d_gene: NA
j_gene: TRBJ2-2
abundance: NA
len: 15
v_gene: TRBV5-1
CDR3aa: CASSYSGLNTGELFF
CDR3nt: TGCGCCAGCAGCTACTCGGGACTGAACACCGGGGAGCTGTTTTTT

d_gene: NA
j_gene: TRBJ1-5
abundance: NA
len: 14
v_gene: TRBV11-1
CDR3aa: CASSSGLPNQPQHF
CDR3nt: TGTGCCAGCAGCTCGGGACTCCCCAATCAGCCCCAGCATTTT

d_gene: NA
j_gene: TRBJ2-7
abundance: NA
len: 15
v_gene: TRBV12-2
CDR3aa: CASRLRVGQPYEQYF
CDR3nt: TGTGCAAGTCGCTTACGAGTTGGACAGCCCTACGAGCAGTACTTC

d_gene: NA
j_gene: TRBJ2-3
abundance: NA
len: 13
v_gene: TRBV11-2
CDR3aa: CASTKARTDTQYF
CDR3nt: TGTGCCAGCACCAAAGCCCGCACAGATACGCAGTATTTT

d_gene: NA
j_gene: TRBJ2-2
abundance: medium-sized
len: 14
v_gene: TRBV19
CDR3aa: CASSFDRTAGELFF
CDR3nt: TGTGCCAGTAGTTTCGACAGGACGGCCGGGGAGCTGTTTTTT

d_gene: NA
j_gene: TRBJ1-4
abundance: NA
len: 16
v_gene: TRBV7-2
CDR3aa: CASSLSAGGAREKLFF
CDR3nt: TGTGCCAGCAGCTTAAGTGCCGGGGGCGCACGGGAAAAACTGTTTTTT

d_gene: TRBD2
j_gene: TRBJ2-7
abundance: NA
len: 13
v_gene: TRBV5-1
CDR3aa: CASSTSGSYEQYF
CDR3nt: TGCGCCAGCTCGACTAGCGGGAGCTACGAGCAGTACTTC

d_gene: TRBD2
j_gene: TRBJ2-5
abundance: few
len: 15
v_gene: TRBV7-8
CDR3aa: CASSPAGGGTGAQYF
CDR3nt: TGTGCCAGCAGCCCAGCGGGAGGCGGGACCGGTGCCCAGTACTTC

d_gene: NA
j_gene: TRBJ2-7
abundance: medium-sized
len: 12
v_gene: TRBV10-1
CDR3aa: CASSIGAYEQYF
CDR3nt: TGCGCCAGCAGTATCGGAGCCTACGAGCAGTACTTC

d_gene: NA
j_gene: TRBJ2-7
abundance: NA
len: 16
v_gene: TRBV3-1/TRBV3-2
CDR3aa: CASSQDLRRAAHEQYF
CDR3nt: TGTGCCAGCAGCCAAGATCTGCGGAGGGCCGCCCACGAGCAGTACTTC

d_gene: NA
j_gene: TRBJ1-2
abundance: NA
len: 14
v_gene: TRBV30
CDR3aa: CAWSAQVRMDGYTF
CDR3nt: TGTGCCTGGAGTGCACAGGTTAGAATGGATGGCTACACCTTC

d_gene: TRBD2
j_gene: TRBJ2-2
abundance: NA
len: 14
v_gene: TRBV30
CDR3aa: CACRTSGGSGELFF
CDR3nt: TGTGCCTGCCGGACTAGCGGGGGGTCGGGGGAGCTGTTTTTT

d_gene: NA
j_gene: TRBJ2-7
abundance: few
len: 12
v_gene: TRBV29-1
CDR3aa: CSVGAPGYEQYF
CDR3nt: TGCAGCGTTGGGGCCCCGGGCTACGAGCAGTACTTC

d_gene: NA
j_gene: TRBJ1-5
abundance: NA
len: 13
v_gene: TRBV19
CDR3aa: CASSIGRSQPQHF
CDR3nt: TGTGCCAGTAGTATAGGCAGATCTCAGCCCCAGCATTTT

d_gene: TRBD2
j_gene: TRBJ2-1
abundance: NA
len: 14
v_gene: TRBV24-1
CDR3aa: CATGTSGENNEQFF
CDR3nt: TGTGCCACGGGGACTAGCGGGGAGAACAATGAGCAGTTCTTC

d_gene: NA
j_gene: TRBJ1-6
abundance: NA
len: 12
v_gene: TRBV28
CDR3aa: CASSPPDSPLHF
CDR3nt: TGTGCCAGCAGCCCTCCGGATTCACCCCTCCACTTT

d_gene: NA
j_gene: TRBJ1-1
abundance: NA
len: 16
v_gene: TRBV4-1
CDR3aa: CASSQDRKSGATEAFF
CDR3nt: TGCGCCAGCAGCCAAGATCGCAAGTCAGGGGCCACTGAAGCTTTCTTT

d_gene: NA
j_gene: TRBJ1-4
abundance: NA
len: 13
v_gene: TRBV30
CDR3aa: CALGGHGVEKLFF
CDR3nt: TGTGCCTTGGGCGGACACGGTGTAGAAAAACTGTTTTTT

d_gene: NA
j_gene: TRBJ1-2
abundance: medium-sized
len: 17
v_gene: TRBV19
CDR3aa: CASSIDLSTGANYGYTF
CDR3nt: TGTGCCAGTAGTATAGATCTATCGACGGGAGCTAACTATGGCTACACCTTC

d_gene: NA
j_gene: TRBJ1-1
abundance: NA
len: 13
v_gene: TRBV5-6
CDR3aa: CASSPDWNTEAFF
CDR3nt: TGTGCCAGCAGCCCCGACTGGAACACTGAAGCTTTCTTT

d_gene: TRBD1
j_gene: TRBJ2-2
abundance: NA
len: 14
v_gene: TRBV29-1
CDR3aa: CSVARGPNTGELFF
CDR3nt: TGCAGCGTTGCCAGGGGGCCGAACACCGGGGAGCTGTTTTTT

d_gene: NA
j_gene: TRBJ1-5
abundance: few
len: 15
v_gene: TRBV7-2
CDR3aa: CASSLATVSNQPQHF
CDR3nt: TGTGCCAGCAGCTTAGCGACGGTTAGCAATCAGCCCCAGCATTTT

d_gene: NA
j_gene: TRBJ2-1
abundance: NA
len: 17
v_gene: TRBV5-1
CDR3aa: CASSSSGISRSYNEQFF
CDR3nt: TGCGCCAGCAGCTCCTCCGGCATCTCCCGATCCTACAATGAGCAGTTCTTC

d_gene: NA
j_gene: TRBJ1-6
abundance: few
len: 11
v_gene: TRBV6-2/TRBV6-3
CDR3aa: CASSFDSPLHF
CDR3nt: TGTGCCAGCAGTTTTGATTCACCCCTCCACTTT

d_gene: NA
j_gene: TRBJ1-6
abundance: NA
len: 14
v_gene: TRBV2
CDR3aa: CASTGGSGNSPLHF
CDR3nt: TGTGCCAGCACGGGAGGGTCGGGAAATTCACCCCTCCACTTT

d_gene: NA
j_gene: TRBJ1-4
abundance: NA
len: 13
v_gene: TRBV30
CDR3aa: CAWNSGFYEKLFF
CDR3nt: TGTGCCTGGAACTCGGGTTTTTATGAAAAACTGTTTTTT

d_gene: TRBD1
j_gene: TRBJ1-2
abundance: NA
len: 15
v_gene: TRBV6-5
CDR3aa: CASSFAPTGGYGYTF
CDR3nt: TGTGCCAGCAGTTTTGCGCCCACAGGGGGCTATGGCTACACCTTC

d_gene: NA
j_gene: TRBJ1-1
abundance: NA
len: 13
v_gene: TRBV9
CDR3aa: CASSLWVGTEAFF
CDR3nt: TGTGCCAGCAGCCTCTGGGTGGGCACTGAAGCTTTCTTT

d_gene: TRBD1
j_gene: TRBJ1-4
abundance: NA
len: 14
v_gene: TRBV18
CDR3aa: CASSPGTVDEKLFF
CDR3nt: TGTGCCAGCTCCCCCGGGACAGTGGATGAAAAACTGTTTTTT

d_gene: TRBD2
j_gene: TRBJ2-1
abundance: NA
len: 18
v_gene: TRBV19
CDR3aa: CASSKAPTSGSNYNEQFF
CDR3nt: TGTGCCAGTAGTAAGGCCCCAACTAGCGGGAGCAACTACAATGAGCAGTTCTTC

d_gene: NA
j_gene: TRBJ1-5
abundance: few
len: 13
v_gene: TRBV30
CDR3aa: CAWSVERDQPQHF
CDR3nt: TGTGCCTGGAGTGTAGAACGAGATCAGCCCCAGCATTTT

d_gene: NA
j_gene: TRBJ1-1
abundance: few
len: 13
v_gene: TRBV25-1
CDR3aa: CASSFSEGSEAFF
CDR3nt: TGTGCCAGCAGTTTTTCAGAAGGGTCTGAAGCTTTCTTT

d_gene: NA
j_gene: TRBJ2-5
abundance: few
len: 13
v_gene: TRBV9
CDR3aa: CASSVARSETQYF
CDR3nt: TGTGCCAGCAGCGTAGCTAGGTCAGAGACCCAGTACTTC

d_gene: TRBD1
j_gene: TRBJ2-2
abundance: NA
len: 15
v_gene: TRBV27
CDR3aa: CASRDRVHVTGELFF
CDR3nt: TGTGCCAGCAGGGACAGGGTACACGTCACCGGGGAGCTGTTTTTT

d_gene: NA
j_gene: TRBJ2-1
abundance: NA
len: 15
v_gene: TRBV19
CDR3aa: CASRIDQQTYNEQFF
CDR3nt: TGTGCCAGTAGGATAGACCAACAGACCTACAATGAGCAGTTCTTC

d_gene: NA
j_gene: TRBJ2-7
abundance: NA
len: 11
v_gene: TRBV20-1
CDR3aa: CSADFEQAFAF
CDR3nt: TGCAGTGCGGACTTTGAACAGGCCTTTGCGTTC

d_gene: NA
j_gene: TRBJ2-4
abundance: NA
len: 13
v_gene: TRBV7-3
CDR3aa: CASSLTGVDIQYF
CDR3nt: TGTGCCAGCAGCTTAACGGGGGTGGACATTCAGTACTTC

d_gene: TRBD2
j_gene: TRBJ2-1
abundance: few
len: 15
v_gene: TRBV4-3
CDR3aa: CASSQALAGWGEQFF
CDR3nt: TGCGCCAGCAGCCAAGCTCTAGCGGGTTGGGGAGAGCAGTTCTTC

d_gene: TRBD2
j_gene: TRBJ2-1
abundance: once
len: 17
v_gene: TRBV11-3
CDR3aa: CASSLVISGGGYNEQFF
CDR3nt: TGTGCCAGCAGCTTAGTGATTAGCGGGGGGGGCTACAATGAGCAGTTCTTC

d_gene: TRBD1
j_gene: TRBJ2-5
abundance: NA
len: 14
v_gene: TRBV5-1
CDR3aa: CASSTDRGEETQYF
CDR3nt: TGCGCCAGCAGTACAGACAGGGGGGAAGAGACCCAGTACTTC

d_gene: NA
j_gene: TRBJ1-1
abundance: NA
len: 13
v_gene: TRBV5-1
CDR3aa: CASSSQVGGEAFF
CDR3nt: TGCGCCAGCAGCTCACAGGTTGGGGGTGAAGCTTTCTTT